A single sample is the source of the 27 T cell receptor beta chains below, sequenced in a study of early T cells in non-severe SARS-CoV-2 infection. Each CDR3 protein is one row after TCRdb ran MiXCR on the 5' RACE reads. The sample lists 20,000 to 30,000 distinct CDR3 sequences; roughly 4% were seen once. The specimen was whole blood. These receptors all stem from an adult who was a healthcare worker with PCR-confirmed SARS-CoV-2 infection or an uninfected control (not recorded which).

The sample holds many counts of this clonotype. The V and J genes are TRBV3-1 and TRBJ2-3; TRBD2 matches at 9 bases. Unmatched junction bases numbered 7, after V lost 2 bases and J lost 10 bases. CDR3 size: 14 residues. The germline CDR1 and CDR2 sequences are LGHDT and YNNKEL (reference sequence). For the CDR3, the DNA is TGTGCCAGCAGCCAATCGACTAGCGGAGGTCCGCAGTATTTT. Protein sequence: CASSQSTSGGPQYF.

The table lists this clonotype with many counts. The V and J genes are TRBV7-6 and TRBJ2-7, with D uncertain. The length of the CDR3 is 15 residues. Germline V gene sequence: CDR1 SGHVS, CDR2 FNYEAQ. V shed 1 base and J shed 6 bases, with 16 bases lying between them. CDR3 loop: CASSLGATIPLEQYF. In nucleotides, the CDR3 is TGTGCCAGCAGCTTAGGGGCAACAATCCCCCTCGAGCAGTACTTC.

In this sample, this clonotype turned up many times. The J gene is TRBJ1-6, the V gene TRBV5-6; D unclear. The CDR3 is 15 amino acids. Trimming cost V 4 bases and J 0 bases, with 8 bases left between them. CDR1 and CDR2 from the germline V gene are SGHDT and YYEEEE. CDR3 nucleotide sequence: TGTGCCAGCAGCCCCAGGAGCTCCTATAATTCACCCCTCCACTTT. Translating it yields CASSPRSSYNSPLHF.

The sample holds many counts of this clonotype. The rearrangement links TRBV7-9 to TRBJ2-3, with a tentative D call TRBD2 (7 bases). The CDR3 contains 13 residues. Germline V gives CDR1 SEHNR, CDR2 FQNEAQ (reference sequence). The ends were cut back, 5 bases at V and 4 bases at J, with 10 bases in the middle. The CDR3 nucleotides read TGTGCCAGCAGCCCGGGGGGCCCAGATACGCAGTATTTT. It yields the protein CASSPGGPDTQYF.

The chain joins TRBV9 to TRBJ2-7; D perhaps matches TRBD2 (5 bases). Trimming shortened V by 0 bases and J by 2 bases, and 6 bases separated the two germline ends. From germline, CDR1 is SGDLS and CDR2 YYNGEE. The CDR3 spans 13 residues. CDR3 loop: CASSVDGTYEQYF. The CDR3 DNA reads TGTGCCAGCAGCGTAGACGGGACCTACGAGCAGTACTTC.

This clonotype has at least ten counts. The CDR3 protein is CASSRPGNSDTQYF. CDR3 DNA: TGTGCCAGCTCCCGACCAGGAAATTCAGATACGCAGTATTTT. The gene calls are TRBV18 and TRBJ2-3, with D unclear. The CDR3 spans 14 residues. V was shortened by 6 bases and J by 4 bases, with 14 bases between the two germline ends. Germline loops: CDR1 KGHSH, CDR2 LQKENI.

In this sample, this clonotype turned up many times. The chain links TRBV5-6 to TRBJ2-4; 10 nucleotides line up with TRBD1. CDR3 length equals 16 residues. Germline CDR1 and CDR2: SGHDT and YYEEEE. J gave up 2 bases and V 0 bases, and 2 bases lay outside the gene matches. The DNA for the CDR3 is TGTGCCAGCAGCTTGGGACAGGGGGCGACCAAAAACATTCAGTACTTC. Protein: CASSLGQGATKNIQYF.

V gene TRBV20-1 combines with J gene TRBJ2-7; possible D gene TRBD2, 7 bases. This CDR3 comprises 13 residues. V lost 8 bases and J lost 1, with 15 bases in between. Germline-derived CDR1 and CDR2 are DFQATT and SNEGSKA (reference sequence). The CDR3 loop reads CSLEGGVSYEQYF. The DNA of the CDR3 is TGCAGTCTCGAGGGGGGGGTTTCCTACGAGCAGTACTTC.

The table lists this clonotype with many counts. Here the CDR3 DNA reads TGTGCCAGCAGCCCAAGCCGGACTAGCGGAGATCAATTCTTC. This sequence encodes CASSPSRTSGDQFF. V is TRBV7-3 and J is TRBJ2-1; 10 bases align to TRBD2. Looked up from germline, CDR1 is SGHTA and CDR2 is FQGTGA. The J segment lost 16 bases and the V segment lost 5 bases, leaving 14 bases of the junction unmatched. The CDR3 loop spans 14 amino acids.

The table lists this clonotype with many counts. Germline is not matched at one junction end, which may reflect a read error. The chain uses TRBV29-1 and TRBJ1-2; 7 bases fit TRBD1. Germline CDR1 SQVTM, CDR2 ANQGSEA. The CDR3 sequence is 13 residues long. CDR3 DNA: TGCAGCGTTGAGGACAGGTCCAACCGTCGGCTCTTCTTC. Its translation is CSVEDRSNRRLFF.

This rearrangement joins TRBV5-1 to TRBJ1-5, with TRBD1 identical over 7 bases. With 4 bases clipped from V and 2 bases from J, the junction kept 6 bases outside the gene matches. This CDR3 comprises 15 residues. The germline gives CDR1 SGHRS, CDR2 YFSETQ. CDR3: CASSTTGDGNQPQHF. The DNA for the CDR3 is TGCGCCAGCAGCACTACAGGGGATGGCAATCAGCCCCAGCATTTT.

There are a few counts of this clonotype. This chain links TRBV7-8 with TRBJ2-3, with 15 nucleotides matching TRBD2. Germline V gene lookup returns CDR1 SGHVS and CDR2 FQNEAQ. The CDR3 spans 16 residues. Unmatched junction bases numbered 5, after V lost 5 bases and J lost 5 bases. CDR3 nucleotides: TGTGCCAGCAGCGGGGGACTAGCGGGAGGTTTAGATACGCAGTATTTT. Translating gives CASSGGLAGGLDTQYF.

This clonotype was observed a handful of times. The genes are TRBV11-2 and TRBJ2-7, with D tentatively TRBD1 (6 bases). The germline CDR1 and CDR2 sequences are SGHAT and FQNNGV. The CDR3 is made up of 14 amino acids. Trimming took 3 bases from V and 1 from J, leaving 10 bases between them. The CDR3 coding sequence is TGTGCCAGCAGCTTTAGACAGGCATCCTACGAGCAGTACTTC. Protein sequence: CASSFRQASYEQYF. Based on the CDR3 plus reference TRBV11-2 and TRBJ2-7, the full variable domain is EAGVAQSPRYKIIEKRQSVAFWCNPISGHATLYWYQQILGQGPKLLIQFQNNGVVDDSQLPKDRFSAERLKGVDSTLKIQPAKLEDSAVYLCASSFRQASYEQYFGPGTRLTVT.

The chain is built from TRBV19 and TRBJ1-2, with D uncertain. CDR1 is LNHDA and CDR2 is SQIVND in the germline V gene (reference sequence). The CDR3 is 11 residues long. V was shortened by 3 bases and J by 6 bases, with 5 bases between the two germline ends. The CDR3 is CASSIGNGYTF. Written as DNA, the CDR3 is TGTGCCAGTAGTATTGGGAATGGCTACACCTTC.

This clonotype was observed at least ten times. CDR3 loop: CASSLSGGQTYGYTF. The CDR3 bases are TGTGCCAGCAGCTTAAGTGGGGGGCAAACCTATGGCTACACCTTC. The chain links TRBV7-3 to TRBJ1-2; D is possibly TRBD1 (6 bases). Trimming removed 1 base at V and 4 bases at J, with 13 bases between. The CDR3 contains 15 residues. The V gene's germline CDR1 is SGHTA and CDR2 FQGTGA.

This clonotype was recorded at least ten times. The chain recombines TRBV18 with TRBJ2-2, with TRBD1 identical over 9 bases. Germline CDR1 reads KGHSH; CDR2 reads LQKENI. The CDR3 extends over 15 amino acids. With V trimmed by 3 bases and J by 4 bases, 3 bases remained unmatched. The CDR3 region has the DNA TGTGCCAGCTCACCGACAGGGGGACGCACCGGGGAGCTGTTTTTT. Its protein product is CASSPTGGRTGELFF.

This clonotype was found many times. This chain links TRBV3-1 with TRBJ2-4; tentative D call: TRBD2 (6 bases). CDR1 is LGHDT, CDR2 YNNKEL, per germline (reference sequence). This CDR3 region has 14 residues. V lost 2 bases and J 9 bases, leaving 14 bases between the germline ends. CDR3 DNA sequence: TGTGCCAGCAGCCAATCGAACGGGAGATTCATTCAGTACTTC. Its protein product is CASSQSNGRFIQYF.

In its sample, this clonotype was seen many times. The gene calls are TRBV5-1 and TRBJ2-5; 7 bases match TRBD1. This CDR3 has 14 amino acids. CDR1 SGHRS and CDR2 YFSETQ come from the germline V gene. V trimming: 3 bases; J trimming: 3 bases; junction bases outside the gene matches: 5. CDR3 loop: CASSSGTAKETQYF. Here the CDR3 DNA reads TGCGCCAGCAGCTCCGGGACAGCCAAAGAGACCCAGTACTTC.

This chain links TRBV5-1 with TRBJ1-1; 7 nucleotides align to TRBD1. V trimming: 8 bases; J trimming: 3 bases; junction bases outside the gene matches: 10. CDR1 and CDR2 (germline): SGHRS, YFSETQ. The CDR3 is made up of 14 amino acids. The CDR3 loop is CASTEYRGHTEAFF. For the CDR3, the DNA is TGCGCCAGTACCGAATACAGGGGTCACACTGAAGCTTTCTTT.

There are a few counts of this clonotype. The CDR3 bases are TGTGCCAGTAGTCCTCGGACAGGGTTCGAAAACATTCAGTACTTC. It codes for CASSPRTGFENIQYF. The chain combines TRBV19 with TRBJ2-4; TRBD1 agrees at 8 bases. V shed 5 bases and J 5 bases; nucleotides not matched to a gene: 8. There are 15 residues in the CDR3. The germline CDR1 and CDR2 sequences are LNHDA and SQIVND (reference sequence). Full variable domain (remainder filled in from reference TRBV19 and TRBJ2-4): DGGITQSPKYLFRKEGQNVTLSCEQNLNHDAMYWYRQDPGQGLRLIYYSQIVNDFQKGDIAEGYSVSREKKESFPLTVTSAQKNPTAFYLCASSPRTGFENIQYFGAGTRLSVL.

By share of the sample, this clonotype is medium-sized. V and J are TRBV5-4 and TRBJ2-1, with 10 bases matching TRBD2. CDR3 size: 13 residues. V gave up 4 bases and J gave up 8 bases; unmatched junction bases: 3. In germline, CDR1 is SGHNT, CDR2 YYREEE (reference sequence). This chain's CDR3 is CASSPAGGHEQFF. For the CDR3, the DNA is TGTGCCAGCAGCCCAGCGGGGGGGCATGAGCAGTTCTTC.

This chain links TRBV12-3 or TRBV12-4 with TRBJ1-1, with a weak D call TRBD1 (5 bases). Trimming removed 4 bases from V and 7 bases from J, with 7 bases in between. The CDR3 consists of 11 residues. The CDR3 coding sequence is TGTGCCAGCAGTTCCCAGGGTGAAGCTTTCTTT. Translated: CASSSQGEAFF.

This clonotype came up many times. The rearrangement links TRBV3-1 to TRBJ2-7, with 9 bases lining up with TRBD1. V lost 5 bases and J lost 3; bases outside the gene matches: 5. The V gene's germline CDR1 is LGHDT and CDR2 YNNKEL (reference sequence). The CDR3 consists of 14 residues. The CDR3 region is CASSTRDRVYEQYF. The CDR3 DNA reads TGTGCCAGCAGCACCCGGGACAGGGTCTACGAGCAGTACTTC.

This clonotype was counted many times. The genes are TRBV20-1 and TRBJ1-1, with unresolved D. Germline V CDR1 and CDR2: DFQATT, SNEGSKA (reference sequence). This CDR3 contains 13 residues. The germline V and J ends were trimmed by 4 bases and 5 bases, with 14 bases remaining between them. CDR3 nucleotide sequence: TGCAGTGCTAAGAGAGGGTACGGGACTGAAGCTTTCTTT. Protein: CSAKRGYGTEAFF.

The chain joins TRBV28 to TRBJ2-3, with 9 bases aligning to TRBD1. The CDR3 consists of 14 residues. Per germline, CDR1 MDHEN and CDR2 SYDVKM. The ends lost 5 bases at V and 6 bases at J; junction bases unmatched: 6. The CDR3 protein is CASSHRTGVDTQYF. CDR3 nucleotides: TGTGCCAGCAGTCATCGGACAGGGGTGGATACGCAGTATTTT.

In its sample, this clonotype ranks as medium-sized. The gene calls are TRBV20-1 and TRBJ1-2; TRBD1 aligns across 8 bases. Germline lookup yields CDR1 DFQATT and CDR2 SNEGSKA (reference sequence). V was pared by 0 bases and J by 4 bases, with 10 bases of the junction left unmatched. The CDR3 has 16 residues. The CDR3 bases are TGCAGTGCTAGAGACCTGACAGGGGCAACGGGCTATGGCTACACCTTC. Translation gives CSARDLTGATGYGYTF.

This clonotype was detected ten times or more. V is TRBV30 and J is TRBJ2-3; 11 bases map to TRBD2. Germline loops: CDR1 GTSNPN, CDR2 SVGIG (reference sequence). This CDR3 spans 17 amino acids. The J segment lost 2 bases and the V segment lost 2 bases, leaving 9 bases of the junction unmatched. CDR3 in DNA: TGTGCCTGGAGTCCCCAGACTAGCGGGACCTTCACAGATACGCAGTATTTT. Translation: CAWSPQTSGTFTDTQYF.